This T cell receptor beta chain was documented in a study of shared clonotypes between healthy human individuals. Regarding the study as a whole: Naive subsets generally exceeded memory subsets in estimated richness. The represented genetic and exposure-history diversity was limited by the small number of donors.

TCRdb's copy holds only in-frame clones and misses some; the assay was immunoSEQ multiplex PCR. In the table there are approximately 1,000,000 clones, approximately 80% of which are singletons. The germline CDR1 and CDR2 sequences are LNHDA and SQIVND (reference sequence). Trimming took off 5 bases at V and 3 bases at J, with 12 bases between the two ends. This CDR3 has 14 amino acids. A few counts support this clone. Its specificity is not known. This TCR was recovered from a man aged 18 to 29 in good health. Some clones in this sample may be carry-over from other donors' samples. The chain carries TRBV19 and TRBJ2-3; TRBD2 is a possible D gene (6 bases). The source material was memory CD4+ T cells from PBMCs. Subset specified: CD45RA-negative fraction. The CDR3 coding sequence is TGTGCCAGTAGTCGGATGGGGGGAACAGATACGCAGTATTTT. It translates to CASSRMGGTDTQYF.